These 20 T cell receptor beta chains were all obtained from the same sample, sequenced in a study of Graves' ophthalmopathy and Graves' hyperthyroidism (dated by TCRdb to 2017 to 2018). The sample was run on an Illumina HiSeq 2000. For repertoire sequencing, TCR beta CDR3 regions were amplified from RNA transcripts. The first round was an RT-PCR using HTBI primers with the Qiagen OneStep RT-PCR kit, and this first round was followed by a second-round multiplex PCR, then size selection and purification. In TCRdb, the public reads were trimmed at Q25 with fastp and aligned with MiXCR, with productive beta chains retained. Every entry covers one CDR3 protein and lists the most common genes and DNA from its rows. This sample is represented by roughly 1.1 million distinct CDR3 sequences; about two fifths of them were singletons. The top ten constitute 11% of the sample. The sequencing input was peripheral blood or thyroid tissue (not recorded which). These receptors all stem from an adult man with Graves' hyperthyroidism.

Concerning this clonotype itself: It may be a read error: a sequence one base away is much more abundant. J is TRBJ2-7 and V is TRBV25-1; weak D call: TRBD2 (5 bases). The V end was cut by 5 bases, the J end by 5 bases, with 13 bases between. The CDR3 is 13 residues long. The germline V gene has CDR1 MGHDK and CDR2 SYGVNS. Written as DNA, the CDR3 is TGTGCCAGCAGTTTATCGCGGGTTGACGAGCAGTACTTC. Translating gives CASSLSRVDEQYF.

The chain uses TRBV6-5 and TRBJ2-6; D unresolved. The CDR3 covers 17 residues. V was cut by 6 bases and J by 0 bases, with 15 bases left in between. CDR1 MNHEY and CDR2 SVGAGI come from the germline V gene. CDR3 sequence (DNA): TGTGCCAGCAGCCCTGACTTCGGACGCTCTGGGGCCAACGTCCTGACTTTC. Residues: CASSPDFGRSGANVLTF.

This clonotype came up many times. The chain is built from TRBV7-9 and TRBJ2-6, with D uncertain. Germline values: CDR1 SEHNR, CDR2 FQNEAQ (reference sequence). V was clipped by 2 bases and J by 0 bases, with 8 bases between them. This CDR3 spans 16 amino acids. CDR3 nucleotides: TGTGCCAGCAGCTTAAAAGGAATCTCTGGGGCCAACGTCCTGACTTTC. Its protein is CASSLKGISGANVLTF. Supplemented by reference TRBV7-9 and TRBJ2-6, the full variable domain reads DTGVSQNPRHKITKRGQNVTFRCDPISEHNRLYWYRQTLGQGPEFLTYFQNEAQLEKSRLLSDRFSAERPKGSFSTLEIQRTEQGDSAMYLCASSLKGISGANVLTFGAGSRLTVL.

This clonotype was detected ten times or more. The rearrangement links TRBV27 to TRBJ1-2; TRBD1 might be the D (6 bases). The V and J ends lost 6 bases and 6 bases respectively, with 14 bases between them. The CDR3 has 13 residues. CDR1 and CDR2 from the germline V gene are MNHEY and SMNVEV (reference sequence). The CDR3 DNA follows: TGTGCCAGCAGACAGGGTTCGATCAATGGCTACACCTTC. It yields the protein CASRQGSINGYTF.

As concerns this clonotype: A clone one base away is much larger, so this may be a read error. This chain connects TRBV7-9 to TRBJ2-7; a weak D match, TRBD1 (5 bases). The CDR3 has 13 residues. The germline V gene encodes CDR1 SEHNR and CDR2 FQNEAQ (reference sequence). V dropped 1 base and J dropped 8 bases, with 12 bases sitting between them. CDR3 in DNA: TGTGCCAGCAGCTTAGAGATGGCAGGGAAGCAGTACTTC. Translated, it gives CASSLEMAGKQYF.

At least ten counts were recorded for this clonotype. The rearrangement links TRBV2 to TRBJ2-2, with D possibly being TRBD1 (5 bases). CDR3 length equals 14 residues. CDR1 and CDR2 from the germline V gene are SNHLY and FYNNEI. V lost 7 bases and J 5 bases, leaving 14 bases between the germline ends. The CDR3 region has the DNA TGTGCCAGCATTGACCAGGGAAGGACCGGGGAGCTGTTTTTT. Its translation is CASIDQGRTGELFF.

The chain combines TRBV28 with TRBJ2-7, with 11 bases matching TRBD2. Germline loops: CDR1 MDHEN, CDR2 SYDVKM. The CDR3 runs to 15 residues. V trimming: 2 bases; J trimming: 5 bases; junction bases outside the gene matches: 5. CDR3 nucleotides: TGTGCCAGCAGTTTAATTGGGACTAGCGGCGACGAGCAGTACTTC. Amino acid sequence: CASSLIGTSGDEQYF.

This chain links TRBV29-1 with TRBJ1-1; 9 nucleotides line up with TRBD1. Germline CDR1 SQVTM, CDR2 ANQGSEA. Trimming took 8 bases from V and 1 from J; bases not matched to a gene: 5. This CDR3 region has 13 residues. This CDR3 reads CSLGTGWNTEAFF. CDR3 coding DNA: TGCAGCTTGGGGACAGGGTGGAACACTGAAGCTTTCTTT.

With respect to this clonotype: Its ends do not fully match the called genes, so a read error is possible. This chain links TRBV10-2 with TRBJ1-1, with 9 bases lining up with TRBD1. The CDR3 loop spans 16 amino acids. CDR1 is WSHSY, CDR2 SAAADI, per germline. CDR3 sequence reads: CASSYGLTGGNTEAFF. CDR3 bases: TGTGCCAGCAGTTACGGGTTGACAGGGGGGAACACTGAAGCTTTCTTT.

This chain joins TRBV14 and TRBJ2-3; no definite D call. The CDR3 loop spans 14 amino acids. V was pared by 1 base and J by 6 bases, with 11 bases between. The germline gives CDR1 SGHDN, CDR2 FVKESK. Here the CDR3 reads CASSQVLGWDTQYF. The CDR3 DNA follows: TGTGCCAGCAGCCAAGTGCTGGGGTGGGATACGCAGTATTTT.

The chain is built from TRBV7-3 and TRBJ2-5; TRBD2 matches 8 bases. Looked up from germline, CDR1 is SGHTA and CDR2 is FQGTGA. This CDR3 is 16 amino acids long. With V trimmed by 2 bases and J by 5 bases, 10 bases remained unmatched. The CDR3 reads CASSLANLAGLETQYF. CDR3 nucleotide sequence: TGTGCCAGCAGCTTAGCGAATCTAGCGGGTTTGGAGACCCAGTACTTC.

This clonotype was seen many times. The chain has TRBV7-9 and TRBJ1-4, with a tentative D call TRBD1 (5 bases). The V gene lost 6 bases and the J gene lost 5 bases, with 16 bases spanning the gap. The CDR3 totals 15 residues. CDR1 and CDR2 from the germline V gene are SEHNR and FQNEAQ (reference sequence). The CDR3 nucleotides read TGTGCCAGCAGTGAAGCTGGGACGGAAAATGAAAAACTGTTTTTT. It encodes CASSEAGTENEKLFF.

This clonotype has a count of ten or more. The chain combines TRBV7-2 with TRBJ2-7; 10 bases are a match to TRBD1. This CDR3 spans 15 amino acids. From germline, CDR1 is SGHTA and CDR2 FQGNSA. The J segment lost 6 bases and the V segment lost 5 bases, leaving 10 bases of the junction unmatched. Written as DNA, the CDR3 is TGTGCCAGCAGCGGGGGACAGGGGTTTCTGGGCGAGCAGTACTTC. Its translation is CASSGGQGFLGEQYF. The full variable domain, with the rest looked up from reference TRBV7-2 and TRBJ2-7, is GAGVSQSPSNKVTEKGKDVELRCDPISGHTALYWYRQSLGQGLEFLIYFQGNSAPDKSGLPSDRFSAERTGGSVSTLTIQRTQQEDSAVYLCASSGGQGFLGEQYFGPGTRLTVT.

This chain connects TRBV7-9 to TRBJ1-1; 9 bases fit TRBD1. The DNA matches TRBJ1-3 better at its end, which makes the J call doubtful. Germline V gene data show CDR1 as SEHNR and CDR2 as FQNEAQ (reference sequence). The CDR3 consists of 17 residues. The CDR3 nucleotides read TGTGCCAGCAGCCCAGGGACAGGGCAGGCCTCTGGAAACACCATATATTTT. It specifies CASSPGTGQASGNTIYF.

This clonotype was counted ten times or more. The chain links TRBV20-1 to TRBJ1-2, with D tentatively TRBD1 (5 bases). The germline gives CDR1 DFQATT, CDR2 SNEGSKA (reference sequence). This CDR3 has 12 residues. V was cut by 2 bases and J by 2 bases, with 6 bases left in between. In nucleotides, the CDR3 is TGCAGTGCTAGACGGGGCAACTATGGCTACACCTTC. It is translated as CSARRGNYGYTF.

This clonotype was picked up a small number of times. CDR3 coding DNA: TGTGCCACCGGACTAGCGGGAGGGCCCGCGCAGTACTTC. Residues: CATGLAGGPAQYF. The chain uses TRBV10-3 and TRBJ2-7; 15 bases align to TRBD2. J gave up 9 bases and V 10 bases, and 7 bases lay outside the gene matches. CDR1 ENHRY and CDR2 SYGVKD come from the germline V gene. The CDR3 totals 13 residues.

This clonotype was seen a handful of times. The CDR3 reads CASSKGQGSTEAFF. The CDR3 region has the DNA TGTGCCAGCAGTAAAGGACAGGGATCCACTGAAGCTTTCTTT. This rearrangement joins TRBV6-2 or TRBV6-3 to TRBJ1-1; TRBD1 matches at 8 bases. CDR1 is MNHEY and CDR2 is SVGEGT in the germline V gene. This CDR3 has 14 amino acids. After removal of 5 bases from V and 4 bases from J, the junction contained 6 bases not matched to a gene.

The chain has TRBV14 and TRBJ1-1; unclear D gene. V dropped 4 bases and J dropped 6 bases, with 9 bases sitting between them. This CDR3 comprises 12 residues. Germline CDR1 SGHDN, CDR2 FVKESK. The CDR3 sequence: CASSPDGSEAFF. The CDR3 region has the DNA TGTGCCAGCAGCCCAGACGGGTCTGAAGCTTTCTTT.

The chain couples TRBV5-1 to TRBJ1-4, with D maybe TRBD1 (5 bases). CDR1 SGHRS and CDR2 YFSETQ come from the germline V gene. The CDR3 loop spans 16 amino acids. Trimming cost V 5 bases and J 7 bases, with 21 bases left between them. The CDR3 DNA reads as TGCGCCAGCAGGACGGGACTCTTAAACGGCGGTGAAAAACTGTTTTTT. Protein product: CASRTGLLNGGEKLFF.

At least ten counts were recorded for this clonotype. J is TRBJ2-7 and V is TRBV20-1, with D unclear. Per the germline V gene, CDR1 is DFQATT and CDR2 is SNEGSKA (reference sequence). This CDR3 spans 14 amino acids. Trimming removed 0 bases at V and 4 bases at J, with 13 bases between. CDR3 loop: CSARDPRRLYEQYF. The CDR3 DNA follows: TGCAGTGCTAGAGATCCTCGCAGGTTATACGAGCAGTACTTC.